Below, one T cell receptor beta chain is given with its context. The data derive from a study of blood T cell repertoires in COVID-19. Background on the study: T cells, B-cell-depleted T cells, or PBMCs provided the cDNA or gDNA that served as material.

This CDR3 is 19 amino acids long. How the authors handled the data: Estimation of nucleated cell counts relied on the amplification of reference gene primers. Clones were read by immunoSEQ multiplex PCR, and TCRdb kept only the in-frame ones, dropping some. The V and J calls and clone size come from that table; D and trimming were worked out from the DNA. The sample shows about 440,000 clones, 70% to 90% of them seen only once. The receptor comes from a woman younger than 35 with acute COVID-19. The chain recombines TRBV21-1 with TRBJ2-4; the table names TRBD2, a call not compared with the DNA. TRBV21-1 represents a pseudogene. The sequenced sample consisted of PBMCs or T cells enriched from blood (not recorded which). DNA of the CDR3: TGTGCCAGCAGCATCCACCAAAGACAACTAGCGGGAGCCAAAAACATTCAGTACTTC. It yields the protein CASSIHQRQLAGAKNIQYF.